This is a list of T cell receptor beta chains from one sample in a study of chemoradiotherapy in HPV16-positive cancers. The method was immunoSEQ multiplex PCR; TCRdb's version includes in-frame clones alone and lacks a portion of them. Of some 15,000 clones in the sample, 88% are singletons; the top ten hold approximately 3.5%. Sequences were derived from blood, sampled from a patient who underwent chemoradiotherapy. These receptors all come from a human donor with HPV-associated anogenital cancer. Both conserved end residues are part of each CDR3. A D gene is named only where the DNA matches it firmly. Expanded clones get a size class; other rows say once, few or many, or leave the size out.

size	D	V	J	CDR3	DNA
NA	TRBD2	TRBV4-2	TRBJ2-7	CASSQQGTSGSDEQYF	TGTGCCAGCAGCCAACAGGGGACTAGCGGGTCGGACGAGCAGTACTTC
NA	TRBD2	TRBV11-2	TRBJ2-3	CASSSRNRDYGNTQYF	TGTGCCAGCAGCTCACGAAACCGGGACTACGGGAATACGCAGTATTTT
few	NA	TRBV11-2	TRBJ2-1	CASSLVGAGARNEQFF	TGTGCCAGCAGCTTAGTAGGCGCGGGGGCTCGGAATGAGCAGTTCTTC
NA	TRBD1	TRBV2	TRBJ2-7	CASSLQSTGQGTEQYF	TGTGCCAGCAGCCTCCAGTCTACGGGACAGGGGACCGAGCAGTACTTC
once	NA	TRBV29-1	TRBJ2-3	CSVVEGGHTDTQYF	TGCAGCGTCGTCGAGGGGGGGCACACAGATACGCAGTATTTT
NA	TRBD1	TRBV6-4	TRBJ2-1	CASSTGTGFYNEQFF	TGTGCCAGCAGTACCGGGACAGGGTTCTACAATGAGCAGTTCTTC
NA	NA	TRBV9	TRBJ1-3	CASSVAGGNTIYF	TGTGCCAGCAGCGTAGCTGGTGGAAACACCATATATTTT
few	TRBD1	TRBV2	TRBJ1-5	CASNGQEGQTNQPQHF	TGTGCCAGCAACGGACAGGAGGGACAAACGAATCAGCCCCAGCATTTT
NA	NA	TRBV5-1	TRBJ2-1	CASSGGLFNEQFF	TGCGCCAGCAGCGGGGGCCTTTTCAATGAGCAGTTCTTC
NA	NA	TRBV7-6	TRBJ1-5	CASSLAWGNNQPQHF	TGTGCCAGCAGCTTAGCGTGGGGGAACAATCAGCCCCAGCATTTT
NA	NA	TRBV7-8	TRBJ1-1	CASSLLQEAFF	TGTGCCAGCAGCTTATTGCAGGAAGCTTTCTTT
NA	TRBD1	TRBV7-3	TRBJ1-1	CASSSQGASTEAFF	TGTGCCAGCAGCTCCCAGGGGGCGAGCACTGAAGCTTTCTTT
NA	NA	TRBV6-5	TRBJ1-1	CASSYAGLNTEAFF	TGTGCCAGCAGTTACGCGGGACTGAACACTGAAGCTTTCTTT
NA	TRBD2	TRBV5-6	TRBJ2-5	CASSSGTRGTQYF	TGTGCCAGCAGCTCCGGGACTAGAGGGACCCAGTACTTC
NA	NA	TRBV5-1	TRBJ2-5	CASSLDRVRGTQYF	TGCGCCAGCAGCTTGGACAGGGTGAGGGGGACCCAGTACTTC
NA	NA	TRBV29-1	TRBJ1-1	CSVPKDDRSTHPDMNTEAFF	TGCAGCGTTCCAAAGGACGACAGAAGTACCCATCCTGATATGAACACTGAAGCTTTCTTT
NA	NA	TRBV27	TRBJ2-2	CASGSGELFF	TGTGCCAGTGGGTCCGGGGAGCTGTTTTTT
NA	NA	TRBV7-9	TRBJ2-5	CASSPRRDFQETQYF	TGTGCCAGCAGCCCCCGACGGGACTTCCAAGAGACCCAGTACTTC
NA	NA	TRBV30	TRBJ2-4	CAWSVRGAKNIQYF	TGTGCCTGGAGTGTACGGGGAGCCAAAAACATTCAGTACTTC
NA	NA	TRBV5-8	TRBJ2-2	CASSLSIWTGELFF	TGTGCCAGCAGCTTGAGCATCTGGACCGGGGAGCTGTTTTTT